This T cell receptor (beta chain) comes out of a study of blood T cells in healthy people across ages. Looking at the study overall: Researchers report that template switching captured about one barcoded beta molecule per two T cells. Study-wide findings and caveats: Long-lived donors carried more naive CD4+ cells and greater diversity than aged donors. Diversity estimated from one million T cells was considered an underestimate.

Germline CDR1 reads MNHEY; CDR2 reads SVGEGT. This CDR3 is built from 14 residues. V was trimmed by 4 bases and J by 5 bases, leaving 13 bases between them. In this sample, this clonotype turned up a few times. Its antigen is undetermined. Together with a sample-barcoded 5' primer, a J-beta primer mix was included in a second PCR lasting roughly 6 to 12 cycles. Using its own MiXCR run on the 5' RACE reads, TCRdb lists one record per CDR3 protein. In the table there are around 820,000 distinct CDR3 sequences, around 25% of which are singletons. These records were also assigned to another study, of T cells of mothers and their children. That investigation notes: Slightly, though not significantly, more overlap was seen in related than in unrelated mother-child pairs.

This TCR was recovered from a boy younger than 18 in good health. The rearrangement joins TRBV6-2 or TRBV6-3 to TRBJ2-3; D gene ambiguous. The sample consisted of blood. This CDR3 is CASSFGFGLDTQYF. CDR3 DNA: TGTGCCAGCAGTTTTGGATTTGGGTTAGATACGCAGTATTTT.